The clone carrying this T cell receptor beta chain was seen a handful of times. Its antigen is unknown. The data were taken from a study of beta chain features in type 1 diabetes. Study-level results: Healthy donors had naive, central memory and Treg TCRB repertoires that appeared less similar than those seen among patients. The study found moderately but significantly shorter TCRB CDR3s in all four CD4+ subsets of Type 1 diabetes patients.

The CDR3 covers 16 residues. Germline V gives CDR1 SGHDN, CDR2 FVKESK. Unmatched junction bases numbered 4, after V lost 2 bases and J lost 1 base. Every bit of the isolated RNA underwent reverse transcription, so sequencing read expressed TCRB transcripts. The study sequenced naive, central memory and regulatory T cell samples to an average of about 3.9 million reads. Method: immunoSEQ multiplex PCR; TCRdb's copy keeps in-frame clones and lacks some. The table has 500,000 to 800,000 clones, 9.5% to 15% seen once. Cell sorting via CD45RO/CCR7/CD25/CD127/CD95/CD27 was performed to obtain CD4+ naive, central memory, regulatory and stem cell-like memory cells.

The chain carries TRBV14 and TRBJ2-7, with 11 bases fitting TRBD1. This TCR derives from a man under 40 with type 1 diabetes. Specimen: naive CD4+ T cells from blood. CDR3 DNA sequence: TGTGCCAGCAGCCAACTAGGACAGGGGGCTTCCTACGAGCAGTACTTC. Its translation: CASSQLGQGASYEQYF.